The source of this T cell receptor (beta chain) is a study of blood T cell repertoires in COVID-19. Looking at the study overall: Recovered participants had two consecutive negative NP/OP PCR tests, healthcare professional clearance, or symptom resolution. The United States, Italy and Spain supplied acute and convalescent COVID-19 samples.

Authors' analysis steps: Quantification of nucleated cells was approximated via reference gene primer amplification. Profiling relied on immunoSEQ multiplex PCR, and the TCRdb table lists in-frame clones only, not all of them. That table furnishes V, J and clone size, whereas the DNA furnished D and trimming. The sample carries 150,000 to 200,000 clones, around 79% recorded once. Across 24 US areas, participants ranged in age from about 18 to 100 years. The CDR3 is 16 residues long. V lost 7 bases to trimming and J lost 0 bases, with 16 bases between them. Per germline, CDR1 SGHNT and CDR2 YYREEE (reference sequence).

The clonotype comes from a woman in her seventies in a cohort exposed to, infected with or recovered from COVID-19 (not recorded which). This sequence joins TRBV5-4 and TRBJ2-2; no clear D. The sample was PBMCs or T cells enriched from blood (not recorded which). CDR3 bases: TGTGCCAGCCGCCCTGACCTTGACTCGAACACCGGGGAGCTGTTTTTT. It specifies CASRPDLDSNTGELFF.